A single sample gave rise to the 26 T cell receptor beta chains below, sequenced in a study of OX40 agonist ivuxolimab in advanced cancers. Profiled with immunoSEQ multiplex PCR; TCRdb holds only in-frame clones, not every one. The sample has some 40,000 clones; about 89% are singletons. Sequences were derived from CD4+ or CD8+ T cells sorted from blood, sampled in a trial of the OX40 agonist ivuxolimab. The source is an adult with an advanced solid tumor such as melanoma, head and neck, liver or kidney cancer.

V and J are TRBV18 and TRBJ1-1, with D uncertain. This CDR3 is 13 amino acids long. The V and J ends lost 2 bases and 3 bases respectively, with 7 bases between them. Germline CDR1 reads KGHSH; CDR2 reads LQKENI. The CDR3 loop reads CASSPGSDTEAFF. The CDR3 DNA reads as TGTGCCAGCTCACCAGGGTCGGACACTGAAGCTTTCTTT.

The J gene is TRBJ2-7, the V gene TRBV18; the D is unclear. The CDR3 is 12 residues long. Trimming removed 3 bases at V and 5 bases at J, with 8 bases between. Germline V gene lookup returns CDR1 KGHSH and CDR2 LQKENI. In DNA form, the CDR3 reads TGTGCCAGCTCACCTGCTGAGAACGAGCAGTACTTC. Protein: CASSPAENEQYF.

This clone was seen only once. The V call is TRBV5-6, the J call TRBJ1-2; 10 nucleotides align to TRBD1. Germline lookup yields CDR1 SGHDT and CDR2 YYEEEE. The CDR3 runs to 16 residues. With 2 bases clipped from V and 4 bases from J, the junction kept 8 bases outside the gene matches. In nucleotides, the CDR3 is TGTGCCAGCAGCTTAAATGCGGGACAGGGGATCTATGGCTACACCTTC. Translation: CASSLNAGQGIYGYTF. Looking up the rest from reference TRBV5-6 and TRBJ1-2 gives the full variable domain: DAGVTQSPTHLIKTRGQQVTLRCSPKSGHDTVSWYQQALGQGPQFIFQYYEEEERQRGNFPDRFSGHQFPNYSSELNVNALLLGDSALYLCASSLNAGQGIYGYTFGSGTRLTVV.

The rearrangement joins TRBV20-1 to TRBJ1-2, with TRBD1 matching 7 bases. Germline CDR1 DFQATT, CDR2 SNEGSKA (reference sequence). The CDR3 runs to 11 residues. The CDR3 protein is CSNRGFYGYTF. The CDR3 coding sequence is TGCTCAAACAGGGGTTTCTATGGCTACACCTTC.

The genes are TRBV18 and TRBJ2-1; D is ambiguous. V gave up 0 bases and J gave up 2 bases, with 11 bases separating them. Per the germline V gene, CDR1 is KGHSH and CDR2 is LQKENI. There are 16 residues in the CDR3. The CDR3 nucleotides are TGTGCCAGCTCACCACCTCTAACCCCAACCTACAATGAGCAGTTCTTC. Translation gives CASSPPLTPTYNEQFF.

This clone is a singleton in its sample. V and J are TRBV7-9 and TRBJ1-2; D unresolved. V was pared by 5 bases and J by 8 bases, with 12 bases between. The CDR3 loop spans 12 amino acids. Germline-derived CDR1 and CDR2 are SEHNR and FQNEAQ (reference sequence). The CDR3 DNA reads TGTGCCAGCAGCGGATCCTCAGGCGGCTACACCTTC. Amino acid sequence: CASSGSSGGYTF.

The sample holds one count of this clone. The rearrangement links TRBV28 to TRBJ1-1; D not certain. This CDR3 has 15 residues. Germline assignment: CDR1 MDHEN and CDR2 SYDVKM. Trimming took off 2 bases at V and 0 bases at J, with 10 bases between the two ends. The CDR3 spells CASSLNSGMNTEAFF. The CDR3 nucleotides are TGTGCCAGCAGTTTAAATTCTGGGATGAACACTGAAGCTTTCTTT.

CDR3: CASRPPTPTVYNEQFF. The DNA of the CDR3 is TGTGCAAGTCGCCCCCCGACCCCGACAGTCTACAATGAGCAGTTCTTC. This sequence joins TRBV12-2 and TRBJ2-1; TRBD1, the table's D call, was not compared with the DNA. TRBV12-2 is a pseudogene. CDR3 size: 16 residues.

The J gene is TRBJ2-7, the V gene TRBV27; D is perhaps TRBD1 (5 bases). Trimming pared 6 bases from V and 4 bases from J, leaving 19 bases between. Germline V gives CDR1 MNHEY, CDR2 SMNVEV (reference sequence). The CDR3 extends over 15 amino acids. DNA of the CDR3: TGTGCCAGCAGCCCTACAGGAATCGGTTCATACGAGCAGTACTTC. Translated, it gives CASSPTGIGSYEQYF.

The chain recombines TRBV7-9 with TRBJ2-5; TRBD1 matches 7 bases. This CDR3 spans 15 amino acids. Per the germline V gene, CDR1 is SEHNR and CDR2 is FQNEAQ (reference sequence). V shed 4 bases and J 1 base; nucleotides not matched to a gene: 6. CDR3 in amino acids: CASSSPDRTQETQYF. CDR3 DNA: TGTGCCAGCAGCTCCCCGGACAGGACCCAAGAGACCCAGTACTTC.

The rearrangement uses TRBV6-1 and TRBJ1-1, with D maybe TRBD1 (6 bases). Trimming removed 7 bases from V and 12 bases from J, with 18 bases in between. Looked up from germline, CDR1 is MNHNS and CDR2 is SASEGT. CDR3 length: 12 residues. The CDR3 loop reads CASTARQARSFF. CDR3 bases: TGTGCCAGCACCGCAAGACAGGCGAGGTCTTTCTTT.

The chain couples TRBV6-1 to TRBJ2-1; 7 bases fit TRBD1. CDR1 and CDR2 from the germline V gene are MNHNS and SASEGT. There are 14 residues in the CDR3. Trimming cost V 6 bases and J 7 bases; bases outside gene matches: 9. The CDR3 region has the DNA TGTGCCAGCAGAAGACCGACAGGGTGGAATGAGCAGTTCTTC. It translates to CASRRPTGWNEQFF.

Here the CDR3 DNA reads TGTGCCAGCAGCGTAGCACCAGGGGGATCCTACGAGCAGTACTTC. It translates to CASSVAPGGSYEQYF. The chain recombines TRBV9 with TRBJ2-7; TRBD1 agrees at 7 bases. This CDR3 spans 15 amino acids. The germline CDR1 and CDR2 sequences are SGDLS and YYNGEE. V trimming: 0 bases; J trimming: 1 base; junction bases outside the gene matches: 4.

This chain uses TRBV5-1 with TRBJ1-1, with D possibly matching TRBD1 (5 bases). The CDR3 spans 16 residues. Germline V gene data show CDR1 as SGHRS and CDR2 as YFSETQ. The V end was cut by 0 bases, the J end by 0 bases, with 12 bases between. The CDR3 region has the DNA TGCGCCAGCAGCTTGGTCCCGGGACCGCTGAACACTGAAGCTTTCTTT. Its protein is CASSLVPGPLNTEAFF.

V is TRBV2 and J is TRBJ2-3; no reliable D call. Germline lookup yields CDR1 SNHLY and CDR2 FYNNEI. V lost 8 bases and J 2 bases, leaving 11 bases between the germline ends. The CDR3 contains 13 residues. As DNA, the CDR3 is TGTGCCAGCGTCGTGTATCTCACAGATACGCAGTATTTT. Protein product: CASVVYLTDTQYF.

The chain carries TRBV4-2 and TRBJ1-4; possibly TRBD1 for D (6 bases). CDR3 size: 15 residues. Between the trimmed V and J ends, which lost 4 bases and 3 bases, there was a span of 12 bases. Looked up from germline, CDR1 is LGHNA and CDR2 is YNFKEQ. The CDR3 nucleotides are TGTGCCAGCAGCCCCCCAGGGGTAGCTAATGAAAAACTGTTTTTT. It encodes CASSPPGVANEKLFF.

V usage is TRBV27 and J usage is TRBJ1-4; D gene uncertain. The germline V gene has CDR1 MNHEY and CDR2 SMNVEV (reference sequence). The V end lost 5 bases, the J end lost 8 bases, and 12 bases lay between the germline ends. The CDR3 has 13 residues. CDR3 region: CASSNRAGEKLFF. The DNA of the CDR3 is TGTGCCAGCAGTAACCGGGCGGGAGAAAAACTGTTTTTT.

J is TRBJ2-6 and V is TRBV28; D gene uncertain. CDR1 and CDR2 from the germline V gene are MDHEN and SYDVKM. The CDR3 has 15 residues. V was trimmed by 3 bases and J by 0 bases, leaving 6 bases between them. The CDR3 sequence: CASSFGGSGANVLTF. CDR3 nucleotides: TGTGCCAGCAGTTTTGGCGGCTCTGGGGCCAACGTCCTGACTTTC.

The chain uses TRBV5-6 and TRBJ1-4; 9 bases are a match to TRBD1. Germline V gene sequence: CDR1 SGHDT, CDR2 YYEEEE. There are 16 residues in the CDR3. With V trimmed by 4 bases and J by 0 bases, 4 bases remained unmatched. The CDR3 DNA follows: TGTGCCAGCAGCCCGGGACAGGGCGCAACTAATGAAAAACTGTTTTTT. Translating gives CASSPGQGATNEKLFF. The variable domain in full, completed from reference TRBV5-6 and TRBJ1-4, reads DAGVTQSPTHLIKTRGQQVTLRCSPKSGHDTVSWYQQALGQGPQFIFQYYEEEERQRGNFPDRFSGHQFPNYSSELNVNALLLGDSALYLCASSPGQGATNEKLFFGSGTQLSVL.

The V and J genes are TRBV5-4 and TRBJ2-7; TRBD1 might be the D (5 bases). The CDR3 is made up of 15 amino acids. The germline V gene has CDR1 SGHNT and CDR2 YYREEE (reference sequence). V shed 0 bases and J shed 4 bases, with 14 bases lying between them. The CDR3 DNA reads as TGTGCCAGCAGCTTGGGAGGCAGGGTCAGGTACGAGCAGTACTTC. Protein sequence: CASSLGGRVRYEQYF.

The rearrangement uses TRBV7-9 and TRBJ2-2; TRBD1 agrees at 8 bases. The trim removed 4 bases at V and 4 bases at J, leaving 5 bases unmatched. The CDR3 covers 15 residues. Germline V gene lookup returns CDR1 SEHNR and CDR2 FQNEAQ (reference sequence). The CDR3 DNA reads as TGTGCCAGCAGCTCCGACAGGGGAGGCACCGGGGAGCTGTTTTTT. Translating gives CASSSDRGGTGELFF.

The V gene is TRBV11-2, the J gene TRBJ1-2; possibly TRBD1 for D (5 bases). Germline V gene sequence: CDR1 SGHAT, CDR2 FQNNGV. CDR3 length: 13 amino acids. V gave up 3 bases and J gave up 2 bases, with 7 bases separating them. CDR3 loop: CASSLGLNYGYTF. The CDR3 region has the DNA TGTGCCAGCAGCTTGGGGCTGAACTATGGCTACACCTTC.

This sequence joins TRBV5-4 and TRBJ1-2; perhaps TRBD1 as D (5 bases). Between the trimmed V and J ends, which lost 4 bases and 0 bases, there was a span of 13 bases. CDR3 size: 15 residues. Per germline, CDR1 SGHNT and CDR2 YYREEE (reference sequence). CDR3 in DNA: TGTGCCAGCAGCGCCGACGACAGCCCTAACTATGGCTACACCTTC. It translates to CASSADDSPNYGYTF.

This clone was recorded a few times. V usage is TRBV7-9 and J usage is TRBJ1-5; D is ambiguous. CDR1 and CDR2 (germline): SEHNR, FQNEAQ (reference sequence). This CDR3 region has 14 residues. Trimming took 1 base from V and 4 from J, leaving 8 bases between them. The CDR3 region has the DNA TGTGCCAGCAGCTTAGGGGCAGAAAATCAGCCCCAGCATTTT. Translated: CASSLGAENQPQHF.

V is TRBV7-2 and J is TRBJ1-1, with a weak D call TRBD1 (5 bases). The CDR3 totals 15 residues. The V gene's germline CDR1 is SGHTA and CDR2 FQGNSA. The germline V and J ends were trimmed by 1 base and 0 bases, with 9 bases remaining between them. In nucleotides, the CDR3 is TGTGCCAGCAGCTTAGGGGGCGGTATGAACACTGAAGCTTTCTTT. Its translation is CASSLGGGMNTEAFF.

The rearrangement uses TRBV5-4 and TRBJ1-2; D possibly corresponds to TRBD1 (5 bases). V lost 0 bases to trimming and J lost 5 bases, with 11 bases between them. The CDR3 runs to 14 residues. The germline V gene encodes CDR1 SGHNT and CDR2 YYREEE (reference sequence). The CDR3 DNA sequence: TGTGCCAGCAGCTTGGAGAGGGACTTTTATGGCTACACCTTC. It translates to CASSLERDFYGYTF.